This TCR beta chain appears in the sequencing data of a study of control samples from healthy donors and cancer patients. Clones were read by immunoSEQ multiplex PCR, and TCRdb kept only the in-frame ones, dropping some. The sample holds about 220,000 clones, over 90% seen once. This CDR3 region has 15 residues. Deletions cut 7 bases from V and 5 bases from J, with 15 bases between. The germline gives CDR1 MNHEY, CDR2 SVGAGI. The chain has TRBV6-5 and TRBJ1-6; D remains unclear. The sequenced sample consisted of blood. The TCR was taken from a man aged 50-59 years in good health. This CDR3 reads CASKRASSDNSPLHF. The CDR3, as DNA: TGTGCCAGCAAAAGGGCCTCGAGTGATAATTCACCCCTCCACTTT.